The 6 T cell receptor beta chains reported below all come from one sample, sequenced in a study of T cells in localized non-small cell lung cancer (dated by TCRdb to about 2020). Library method: the immunoSEQ multiplex PCR assay. TCRdb holds this immuneACCESS table with in-frame rearrangements only. Some clones are missing; in checked studies, unresolved V genes explain under half, and the rest has no known cause. This sample holds under 55,000 clones; around three quarters were observed only once. The ten largest clones add up to roughly 4% of the sample. Material: PBMCs, obtained before any cancer treatment. The receptors here all came from a woman aged 40-75 years with stage II lung adenocarcinoma.

The chain joins TRBV27 to TRBJ1-1, with a possible D match to TRBD1 (5 bases). The V and J ends lost 2 bases and 6 bases respectively, with 22 bases between them. The CDR3 runs to 17 residues. Germline V gene sequence: CDR1 MNHEY, CDR2 SMNVEV (reference sequence). In DNA form, the CDR3 reads TGTGCCAGCAGTTTAATTCACCGGGGGGGAAGCTCCTCTGAAGCTTTCTTT. Translating it yields CASSLIHRGGSSSEAFF.

The chain recombines TRBV19 with TRBJ2-3, with D hard to call. CDR1 LNHDA and CDR2 SQIVND come from the germline V gene (reference sequence). This CDR3 is 14 amino acids long. V was cut by 3 bases and J by 4 bases, with 11 bases left in between. CDR3 nucleotide sequence: TGTGCCAGTAGTATGAAAAGGGCAGCAGATACGCAGTATTTT. Its translation is CASSMKRAADTQYF.

The chain joins TRBV6-5 to TRBJ1-1; D is undetermined. Germline V gene data show CDR1 as MNHEY and CDR2 as SVGAGI. The germline V and J ends were trimmed by 7 bases and 0 bases, with 9 bases remaining between them. The CDR3 sequence is 13 residues long. CDR3 bases: TGTGCCAGCATCAACGGGGTGAACACTGAAGCTTTCTTT. It codes for CASINGVNTEAFF.

In nucleotides, the CDR3 is TGTGCCAGCACCCCCGAATGGGGTAGCAATCAGCCCCAGCATTTT. This translates into CASTPEWGSNQPQHF. The gene calls are TRBV6-1 and TRBJ1-5; no firm D call. Trimming shortened V by 7 bases and J by 0 bases, and 13 bases separated the two germline ends. The CDR3 runs 15 residues. Germline CDR1 reads MNHNS; CDR2 reads SASEGT.

J is TRBJ2-7 and V is TRBV2, with D perhaps matching TRBD2 (5 bases). Germline CDR1 is SNHLY and CDR2 is FYNNEI. V gave up 3 bases and J gave up 6 bases, with 21 bases separating them. The CDR3 runs 16 residues. The CDR3 sequence is CASSDLRDISLPEQYF. The CDR3 nucleotides are TGTGCCAGCAGTGATCTCCGGGATATTTCTCTTCCCGAGCAGTACTTC. The whole variable domain, filled in from reference TRBV2 and TRBJ2-7, reads EPEVTQTPSHQVTQMGQEVILRCVPISNHLYFYWYRQILGQKVEFLVSFYNNEISEKSEIFDDQFSVERPDGSNFTLKIRSTKLEDSAMYFCASSDLRDISLPEQYFGPGTRLTVT.

V usage is TRBV19 and J usage is TRBJ1-4; 8 bases map to TRBD1. The CDR3 consists of 14 residues. The ends lost 5 bases at V and 3 bases at J; junction bases unmatched: 2. In germline, CDR1 is LNHDA, CDR2 SQIVND (reference sequence). The CDR3 DNA sequence: TGTGCCAGTAGTCAGGGGGCTGCTAATGAAAAACTGTTTTTT. The encoded protein is CASSQGAANEKLFF. Combining the CDR3 with reference TRBV19 and TRBJ1-4 gives the whole variable domain DGGITQSPKYLFRKEGQNVTLSCEQNLNHDAMYWYRQDPGQGLRLIYYSQIVNDFQKGDIAEGYSVSREKKESFPLTVTSAQKNPTAFYLCASSQGAANEKLFFGSGTQLSVL.